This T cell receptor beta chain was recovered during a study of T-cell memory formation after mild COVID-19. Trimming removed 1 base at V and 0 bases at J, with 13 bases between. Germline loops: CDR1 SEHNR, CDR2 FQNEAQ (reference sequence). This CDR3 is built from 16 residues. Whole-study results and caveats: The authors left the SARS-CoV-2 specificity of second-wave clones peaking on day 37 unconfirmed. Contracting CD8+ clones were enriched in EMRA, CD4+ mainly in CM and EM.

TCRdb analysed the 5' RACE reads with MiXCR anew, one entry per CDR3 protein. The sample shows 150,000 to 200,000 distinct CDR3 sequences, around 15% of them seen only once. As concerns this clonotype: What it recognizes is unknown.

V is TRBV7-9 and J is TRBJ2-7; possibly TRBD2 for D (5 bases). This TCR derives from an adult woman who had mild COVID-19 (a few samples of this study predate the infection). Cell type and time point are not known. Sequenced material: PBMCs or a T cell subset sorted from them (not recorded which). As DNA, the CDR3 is TGTGCCAGCAGCTTAGTGGGTGGGAGAAACTCCTACGAGCAGTACTTC. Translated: CASSLVGGRNSYEQYF.